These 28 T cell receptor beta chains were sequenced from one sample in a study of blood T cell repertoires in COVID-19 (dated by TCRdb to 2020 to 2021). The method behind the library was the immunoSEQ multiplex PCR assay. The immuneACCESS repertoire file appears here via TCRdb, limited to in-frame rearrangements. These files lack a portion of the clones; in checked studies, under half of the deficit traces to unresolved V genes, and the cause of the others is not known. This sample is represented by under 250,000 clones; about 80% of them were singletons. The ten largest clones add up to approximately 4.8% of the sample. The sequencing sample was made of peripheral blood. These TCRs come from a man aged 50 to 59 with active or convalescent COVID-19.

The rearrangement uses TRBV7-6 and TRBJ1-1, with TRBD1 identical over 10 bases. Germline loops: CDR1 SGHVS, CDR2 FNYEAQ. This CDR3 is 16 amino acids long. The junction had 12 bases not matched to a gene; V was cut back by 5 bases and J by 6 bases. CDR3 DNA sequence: TGTGCCAGCAGCCGCGGGTCCGGGACAGGGGCCGCTGAAGCTTTCTTT. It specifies CASSRGSGTGAAEAFF. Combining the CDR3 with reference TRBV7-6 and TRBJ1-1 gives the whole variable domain GAGVSQSPRYKVTKRGQDVALRCDPISGHVSLYWYRQALGQGPEFLTYFNYEAQQDKSGLPNDRFSAERPEGSISTLTIQRTEQRDSAMYRCASSRGSGTGAAEAFFGQGTRLTVV.

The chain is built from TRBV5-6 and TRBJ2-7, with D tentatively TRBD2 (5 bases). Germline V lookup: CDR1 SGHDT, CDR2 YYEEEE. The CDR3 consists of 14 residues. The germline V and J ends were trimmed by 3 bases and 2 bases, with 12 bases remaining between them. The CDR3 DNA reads TGTGCCAGCAGCTCTACGTCGGGGACCTACGAGCAGTACTTC. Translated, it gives CASSSTSGTYEQYF.

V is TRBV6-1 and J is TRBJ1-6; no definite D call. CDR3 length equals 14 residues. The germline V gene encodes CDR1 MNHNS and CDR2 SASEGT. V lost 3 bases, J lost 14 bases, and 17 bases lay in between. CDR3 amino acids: CASSEDRLGRALHF. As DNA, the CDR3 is TGTGCCAGCAGTGAGGATAGGCTCGGTCGGGCCCTCCACTTT.

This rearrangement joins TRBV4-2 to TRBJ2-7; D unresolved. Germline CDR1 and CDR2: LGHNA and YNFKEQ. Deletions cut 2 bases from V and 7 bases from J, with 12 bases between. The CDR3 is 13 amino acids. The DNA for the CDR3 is TGTGCCAGCAGCCAAATCCTTCCGGAGGAGCAGTACTTC. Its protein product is CASSQILPEEQYF.

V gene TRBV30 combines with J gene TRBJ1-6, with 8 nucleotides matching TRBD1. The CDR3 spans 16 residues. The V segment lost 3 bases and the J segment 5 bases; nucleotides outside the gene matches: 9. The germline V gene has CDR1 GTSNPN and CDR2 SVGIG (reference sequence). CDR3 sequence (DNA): TGTGCCTGGAGGAGGACAGGGCAACTCAATAATTCACCCCTCCACTTT. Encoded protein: CAWRRTGQLNNSPLHF.

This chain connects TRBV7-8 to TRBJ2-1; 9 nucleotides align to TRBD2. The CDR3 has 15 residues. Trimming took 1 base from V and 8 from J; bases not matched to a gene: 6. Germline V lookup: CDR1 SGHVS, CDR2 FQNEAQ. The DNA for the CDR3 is TGTGCCAGCAGCTTAGGAGCGGGGGGTAAGGATGAGCAGTTCTTC. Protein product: CASSLGAGGKDEQFF.

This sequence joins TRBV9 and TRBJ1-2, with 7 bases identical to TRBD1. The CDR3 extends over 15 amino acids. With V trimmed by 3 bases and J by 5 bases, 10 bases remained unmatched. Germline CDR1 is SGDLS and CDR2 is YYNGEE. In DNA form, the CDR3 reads TGTGCCAGCAGCGATAGACAGGGAGGAAGGTATGGCTACACCTTC. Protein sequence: CASSDRQGGRYGYTF.

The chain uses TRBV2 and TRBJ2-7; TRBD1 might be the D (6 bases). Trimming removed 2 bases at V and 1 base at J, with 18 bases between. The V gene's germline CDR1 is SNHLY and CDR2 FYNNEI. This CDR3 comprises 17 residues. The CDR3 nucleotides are TGTGCCAGCAGTGAAACACGTACAGGGATCTTATCCTACGAGCAGTACTTC. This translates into CASSETRTGILSYEQYF.

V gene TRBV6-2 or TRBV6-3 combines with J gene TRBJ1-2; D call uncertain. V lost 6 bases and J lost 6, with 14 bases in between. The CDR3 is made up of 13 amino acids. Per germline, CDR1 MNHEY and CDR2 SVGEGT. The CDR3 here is CASSRYRTDGYTF. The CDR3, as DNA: TGTGCCAGCAGCCGATACAGAACTGATGGCTACACCTTC.

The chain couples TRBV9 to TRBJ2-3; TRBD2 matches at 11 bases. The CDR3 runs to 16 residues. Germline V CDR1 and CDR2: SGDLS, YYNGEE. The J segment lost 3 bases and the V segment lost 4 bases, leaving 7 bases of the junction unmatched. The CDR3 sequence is CASSLSGGAGTDTQYF. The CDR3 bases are TGTGCCAGCAGCCTTAGCGGGGGGGCTGGAACAGATACGCAGTATTTT.

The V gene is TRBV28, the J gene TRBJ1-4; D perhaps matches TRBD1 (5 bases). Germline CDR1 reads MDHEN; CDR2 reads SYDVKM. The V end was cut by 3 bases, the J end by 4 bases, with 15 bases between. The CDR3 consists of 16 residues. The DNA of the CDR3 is TGTGCCAGCAGTTTTAGCCCCTGGGGGGATAATGAAAAACTGTTTTTT. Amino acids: CASSFSPWGDNEKLFF.

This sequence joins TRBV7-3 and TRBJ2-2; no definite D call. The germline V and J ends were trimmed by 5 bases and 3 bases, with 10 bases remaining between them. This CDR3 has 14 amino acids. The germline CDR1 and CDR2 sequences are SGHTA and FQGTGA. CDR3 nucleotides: TGTGCCAGCAGCCCGGGTTTTTACACCGGGGAGCTGTTTTTT. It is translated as CASSPGFYTGELFF. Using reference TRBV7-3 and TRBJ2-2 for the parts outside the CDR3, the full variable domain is GAGVSQTPSNKVTEKGKYVELRCDPISGHTALYWYRQSLGQGPEFLIYFQGTGAADDSGLPNDRFFAVRPEGSVSTLKIQRTERGDSAVYLCASSPGFYTGELFFGEGSRLTVL.

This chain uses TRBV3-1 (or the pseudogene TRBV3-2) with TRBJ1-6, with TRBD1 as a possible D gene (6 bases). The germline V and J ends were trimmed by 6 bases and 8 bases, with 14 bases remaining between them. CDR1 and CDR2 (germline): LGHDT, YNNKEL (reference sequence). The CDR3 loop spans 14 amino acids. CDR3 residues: CASSPGTIDSPLHF. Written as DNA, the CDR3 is TGTGCCAGCAGTCCCGGGACAATCGATTCACCCCTCCACTTT.

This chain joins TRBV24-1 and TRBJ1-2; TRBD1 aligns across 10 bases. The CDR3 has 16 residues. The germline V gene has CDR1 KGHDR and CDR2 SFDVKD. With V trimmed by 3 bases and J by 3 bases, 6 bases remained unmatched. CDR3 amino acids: CATSDAGTGAHYGYTF. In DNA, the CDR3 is TGTGCCACCAGTGATGCCGGGACAGGGGCACACTATGGCTACACCTTC.

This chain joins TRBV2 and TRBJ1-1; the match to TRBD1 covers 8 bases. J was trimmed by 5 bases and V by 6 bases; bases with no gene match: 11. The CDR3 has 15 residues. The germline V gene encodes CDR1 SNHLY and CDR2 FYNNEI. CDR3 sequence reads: CASRDSTGGPTEAFF. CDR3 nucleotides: TGTGCCAGCAGAGATTCAACAGGGGGGCCGACTGAAGCTTTCTTT.

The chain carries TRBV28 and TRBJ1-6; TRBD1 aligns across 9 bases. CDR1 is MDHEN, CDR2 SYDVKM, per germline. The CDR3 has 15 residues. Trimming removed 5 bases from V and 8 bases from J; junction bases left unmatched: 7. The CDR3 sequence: CASSLRDRVDSPLHF. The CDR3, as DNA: TGTGCCAGCAGTCTGAGGGACAGGGTGGATTCACCCCTCCACTTT. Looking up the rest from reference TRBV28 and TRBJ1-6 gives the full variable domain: DVKVTQSSRYLVKRTGEKVFLECVQDMDHENMFWYRQDPGLGLRLIYFSYDVKMKEKGDIPEGYSVSREKKERFSLILESASTNQTSMYLCASSLRDRVDSPLHFGNGTRLTVT.

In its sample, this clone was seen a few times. The CDR3 reads CASSLALNTGELFF. Here the CDR3 DNA reads TGCGCCAGCAGCTTGGCCCTCAACACCGGGGAGCTGTTTTTT. The chain employs TRBV5-1 and TRBJ2-2; D not resolved. The CDR3 runs 14 residues. The V end was cut by 0 bases, the J end by 2 bases, with 5 bases between. Germline-derived CDR1 and CDR2 are SGHRS and YFSETQ.

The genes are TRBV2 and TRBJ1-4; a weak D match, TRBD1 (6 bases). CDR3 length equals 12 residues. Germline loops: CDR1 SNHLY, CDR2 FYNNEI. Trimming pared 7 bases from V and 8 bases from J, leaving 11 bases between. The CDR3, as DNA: TGTGCCAGCAACAGGGACGGAGAAAAACTGTTTTTT. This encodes CASNRDGEKLFF.

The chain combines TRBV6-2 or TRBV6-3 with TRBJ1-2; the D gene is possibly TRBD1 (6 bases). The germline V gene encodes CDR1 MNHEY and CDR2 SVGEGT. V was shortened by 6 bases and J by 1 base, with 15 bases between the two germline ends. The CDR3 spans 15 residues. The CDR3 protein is CASSRGPQRNYGYTF. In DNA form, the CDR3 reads TGTGCCAGCAGCCGGGGGCCACAACGTAACTATGGCTACACCTTC.

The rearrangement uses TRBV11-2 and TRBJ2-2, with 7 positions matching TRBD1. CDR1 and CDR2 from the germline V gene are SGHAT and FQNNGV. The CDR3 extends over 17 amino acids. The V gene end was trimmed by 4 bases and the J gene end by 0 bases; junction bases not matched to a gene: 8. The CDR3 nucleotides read TGTGCCAGCAGCTCTGGTGCTGGGACAGCGAACACCGGGGAGCTGTTTTTT. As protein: CASSSGAGTANTGELFF.

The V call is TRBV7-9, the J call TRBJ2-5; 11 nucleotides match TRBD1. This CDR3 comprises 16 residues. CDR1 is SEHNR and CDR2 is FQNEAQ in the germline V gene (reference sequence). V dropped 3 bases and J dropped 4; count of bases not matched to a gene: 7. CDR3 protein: CASSLRGQGDRETQYF. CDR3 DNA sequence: TGTGCCAGCAGCTTGCGGGGACAGGGGGATAGAGAGACCCAGTACTTC.

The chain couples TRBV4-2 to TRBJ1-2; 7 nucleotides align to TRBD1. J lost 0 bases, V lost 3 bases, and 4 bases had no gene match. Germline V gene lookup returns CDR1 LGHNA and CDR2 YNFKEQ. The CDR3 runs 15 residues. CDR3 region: CASSQDRQTNYGYTF. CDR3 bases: TGTGCCAGCAGCCAGGACAGGCAAACTAACTATGGCTACACCTTC.

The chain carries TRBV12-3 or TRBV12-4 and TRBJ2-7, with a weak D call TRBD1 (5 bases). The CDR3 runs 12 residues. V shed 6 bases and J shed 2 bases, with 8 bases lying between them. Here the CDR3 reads CASSPDTYEQYF. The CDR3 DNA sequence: TGTGCCAGCAGCCCGGACACCTACGAGCAGTACTTC.

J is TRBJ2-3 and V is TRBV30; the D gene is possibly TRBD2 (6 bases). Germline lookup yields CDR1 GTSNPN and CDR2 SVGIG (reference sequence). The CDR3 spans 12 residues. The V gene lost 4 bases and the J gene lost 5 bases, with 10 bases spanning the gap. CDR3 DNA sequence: TGTGCCTGGATCAACGGGGGAGATACGCAGTATTTT. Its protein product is CAWINGGDTQYF.

The CDR3 spells CASSSTSGGPHLTQYF. In DNA, the CDR3 is TGTGCCAGCAGTTCCACTAGCGGGGGGCCCCACCTTACGCAGTATTTT. The rearrangement uses TRBV28 and TRBJ2-3; 12 bases line up with TRBD2. The V gene's germline CDR1 is MDHEN and CDR2 SYDVKM. J lost 8 bases, V lost 4 bases, and 10 bases had no gene match. CDR3 length equals 16 residues.

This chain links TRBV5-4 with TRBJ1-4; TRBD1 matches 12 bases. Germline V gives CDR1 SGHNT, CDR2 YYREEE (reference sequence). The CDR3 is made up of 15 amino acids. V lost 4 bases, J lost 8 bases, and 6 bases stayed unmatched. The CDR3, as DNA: TGTGCCAGCAGCCACCAAGGGACAGGGGGCGAAAAACTGTTTTTT. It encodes CASSHQGTGGEKLFF.

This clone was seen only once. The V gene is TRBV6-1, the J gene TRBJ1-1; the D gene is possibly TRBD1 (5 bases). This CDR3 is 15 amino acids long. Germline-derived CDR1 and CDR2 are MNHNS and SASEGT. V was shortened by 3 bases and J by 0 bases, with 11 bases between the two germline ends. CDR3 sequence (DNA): TGTGCCAGCAGTGATCGGGGGTTAGTGAACACTGAAGCTTTCTTT. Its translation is CASSDRGLVNTEAFF.

CDR3 residues: CASSFSPISYNEQFF. The CDR3 nucleotides are TGTGCCAGCAGTTTTAGCCCCATCTCCTACAATGAGCAGTTCTTC. This sequence joins TRBV27 and TRBJ2-1; D unclear. The CDR3 is 15 amino acids. V dropped 3 bases and J dropped 0 bases, with 9 bases sitting between them. The germline gives CDR1 MNHEY, CDR2 SMNVEV (reference sequence).